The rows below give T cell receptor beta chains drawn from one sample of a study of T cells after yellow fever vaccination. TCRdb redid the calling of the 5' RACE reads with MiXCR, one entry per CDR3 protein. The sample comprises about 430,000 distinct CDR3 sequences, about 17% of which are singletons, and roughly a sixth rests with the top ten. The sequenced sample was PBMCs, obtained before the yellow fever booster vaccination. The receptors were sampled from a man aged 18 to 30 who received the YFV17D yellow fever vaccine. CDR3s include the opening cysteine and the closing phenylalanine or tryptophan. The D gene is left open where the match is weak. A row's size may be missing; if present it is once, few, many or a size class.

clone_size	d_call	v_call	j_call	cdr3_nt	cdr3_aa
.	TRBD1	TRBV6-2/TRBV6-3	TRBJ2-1	TGTGCCAGCAGCTTGGACAGGAGTGGGCAGTTCTTC	CASSLDRSGQFF
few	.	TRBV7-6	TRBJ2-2	TGTGCCAGCAGCTCCGACTACGGGGAGCTGTTTTTT	CASSSDYGELFF
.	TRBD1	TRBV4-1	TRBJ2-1	TGCGCCAGCAGCCTATCGACAGGGAACTCCTACAATGAGCAGTTCTTC	CASSLSTGNSYNEQFF
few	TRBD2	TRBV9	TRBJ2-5	TGTGCCAGCAGCGCCCTCGGGACTAGCGGGGATTACCAAGAGACCCAGTACTTC	CASSALGTSGDYQETQYF
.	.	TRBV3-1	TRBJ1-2	TGTGCCAGCAGCATCGACAGGACTTGGGGCTACACCTTC	CASSIDRTWGYTF
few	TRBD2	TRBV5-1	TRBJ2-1	TGCGCCAGCAAGCTAGCGGGGGATCACAATGAGCAGTTCTTC	CASKLAGDHNEQFF
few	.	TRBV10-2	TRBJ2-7	TGCGCCAGCAGTGTTACGGGGCGCGAGCAGTACTTC	CASSVTGREQYF
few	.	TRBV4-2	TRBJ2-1	TGTGCCAGCAGCCAAGAGCGAGGATATGGACAGATTTCCTACAATGAGCAGTTCTTC	CASSQERGYGQISYNEQFF
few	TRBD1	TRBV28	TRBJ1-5	TGTGCCAGCAGCTCCCTTCGGACAGGGGTTGTTCAGCCCCAGCATTTT	CASSSLRTGVVQPQHF
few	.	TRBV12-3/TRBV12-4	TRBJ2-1	TGTGCCAGCAGTCCTGGGAGGAGGGAGTTCTTC	CASSPGRREFF
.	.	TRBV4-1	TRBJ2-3	TGCGCCAGCAGCCAACGAAGGCTCGGCGGGGGCACAGATACGCAGTATTTT	CASSQRRLGGGTDTQYF
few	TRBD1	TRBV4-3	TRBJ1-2	TGCGCCAGCAGCCAAGATTGGAGACAGGGGGGCTACACCTTC	CASSQDWRQGGYTF
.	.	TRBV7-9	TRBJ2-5	TGTGCCCTAGGGGTCGGGGGACAAGAGACCCAGTACTTC	CALGVGGQETQYF
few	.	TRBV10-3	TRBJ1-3	TGTGCCATCAGTGGGATCCTCTTGGGGGCTTCTGGAAACACCATATATTTT	CAISGILLGASGNTIYF
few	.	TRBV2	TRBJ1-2	TGTGCCAGCAGTGATCGGCAGATCTATGGCTACACCTTC	CASSDRQIYGYTF
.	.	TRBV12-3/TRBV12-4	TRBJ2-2	TGTGCCAGCAGTTTTAGCCAACACACCGGGGAGCTGTTTTTT	CASSFSQHTGELFF
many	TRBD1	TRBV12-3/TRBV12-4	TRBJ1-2	TGTGCCAGCAGTTTCGGGACAGCTTATGGCTACACCTTC	CASSFGTAYGYTF
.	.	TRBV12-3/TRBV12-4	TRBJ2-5	TGTGCCAGCAGTCCACCGCGGGGCAGGGGGAAGGAGACCCAGTACTTC	CASSPPRGRGKETQYF
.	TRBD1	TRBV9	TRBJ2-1	TGTGCCAGCAGCACAGGACAGGGGGCGAATGAGCAGTTCTTC	CASSTGQGANEQFF
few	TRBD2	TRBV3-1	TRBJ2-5	TGTGCCAGCAGGCGTTATAGCGGGGGGCAAGAGACCCAGTACTTC	CASRRYSGGQETQYF
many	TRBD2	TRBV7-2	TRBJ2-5	TGTGCCAGCAGCGCCCCGGGTAGCGGGGGGGTCGGGACCCAGTACTTC	CASSAPGSGGVGTQYF
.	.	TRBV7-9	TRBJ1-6	TGTGCCAGCAGCTTAGGTGGCCACCACAATTCACCCCTCCACTTT	CASSLGGHHNSPLHF
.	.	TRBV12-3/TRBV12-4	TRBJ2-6	TGTGCCAGCACCTTAATTTTAGTAGGTTCTGGGGCCAACGTCCTGACTTTC	CASTLILVGSGANVLTF
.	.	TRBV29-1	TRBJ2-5	TGCAGCGTTGAAGTACAGGGGAGGGTGACGGAGACCCAGTACTTC	CSVEVQGRVTETQYF
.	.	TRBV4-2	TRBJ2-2	TGTGCCAGCAGCCCCGGATCCCAGGGTCACACCGGGGAGCTGTTTTTT	CASSPGSQGHTGELFF
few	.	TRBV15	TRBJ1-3	TGTGCCACCAGCAGACCCTTGAAAGGGGCGCTGGGAAACACCATATATTTT	CATSRPLKGALGNTIYF
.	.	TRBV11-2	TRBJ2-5	TGTGCCAGCAGCTCGAGACAAGGGAGGGAGACCCAGTACTTC	CASSSRQGRETQYF
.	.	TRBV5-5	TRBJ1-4	TGTGCCAGCAGGGCAGTCAGCTCAACTAATGAAAAACTGTTTTTT	CASRAVSSTNEKLFF
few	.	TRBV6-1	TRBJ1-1	TGTGCCAGCAGGGGAGGGTCGGCCACTGAAGCTTTCTTT	CASRGGSATEAFF
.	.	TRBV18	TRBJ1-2	TGTGCCAGCTCACCCGGGACCGCAACTAACTATGGCTACACCTTC	CASSPGTATNYGYTF
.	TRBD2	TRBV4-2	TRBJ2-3	TGTGCCAGCAGCCCCGATAGCGGGAACACAGATACGCAGTATTTT	CASSPDSGNTDTQYF
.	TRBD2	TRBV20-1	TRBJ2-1	TGCAGTGCTAGACCCGACGGGGAGGGCGCTTACAATGAGCAGTTCTTC	CSARPDGEGAYNEQFF
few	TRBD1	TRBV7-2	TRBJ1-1	TGTGCCAGCAGCCATAGGACAGGCCGGCTTAGGGCTGAAGCTTTCTTT	CASSHRTGRLRAEAFF
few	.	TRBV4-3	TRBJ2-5	TGCGCCAGCAGCCAAGGAAAGGGTTTTGAGACCCAGTACTTC	CASSQGKGFETQYF
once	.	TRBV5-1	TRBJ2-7	TGCGCCAGCAGCTCCCGGGTCAACTCCTACGAGCAGTACTTC	CASSSRVNSYEQYF
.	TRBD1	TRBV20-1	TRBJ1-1	TGCAGTGCTCGGACAGGGGCACTACCGATGAACACTGAAGCTTTCTTT	CSARTGALPMNTEAFF
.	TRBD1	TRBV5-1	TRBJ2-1	TGCGCCAGGGGACTCCGGGACAGGGGAATCGATGAGCAGTTCTTC	CARGLRDRGIDEQFF
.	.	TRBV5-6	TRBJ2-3	TGTGCCATCAGCTTGGCAGGGGTAGCGGTGAATACGCAGTATTTT	CAISLAGVAVNTQYF
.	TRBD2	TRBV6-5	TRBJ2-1	TGTGCCAGCAGTTACCAGACTAGCGGGGGTAACGGTGAGCAGTTCTTC	CASSYQTSGGNGEQFF
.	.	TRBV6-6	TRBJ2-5	TGTGCCAGCAGGGCCCCCCTGGGATTAGGAGAGACCCAGTACTTC	CASRAPLGLGETQYF
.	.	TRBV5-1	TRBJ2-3	TGCGCCAGCAGCTTGGCCCAAACAAGCATAGATACGCAGTATTTT	CASSLAQTSIDTQYF
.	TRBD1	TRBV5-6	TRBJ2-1	TGTGCCAGCAGTATTTGGGGACAGACCTACAATGAGCAGTTCTTC	CASSIWGQTYNEQFF
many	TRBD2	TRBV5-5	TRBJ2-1	TGTGCCAGCAGCTTGGGGACTAGCGGGGGGGTGGTCGATGAGCAGTTCTTC	CASSLGTSGGVVDEQFF
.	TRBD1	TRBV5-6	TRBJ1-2	TGTGCCAGCAGCCCGGGACAGGGGATTTATGGCTACACCTTC	CASSPGQGIYGYTF
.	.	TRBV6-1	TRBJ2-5	TGTGCCAGCAGTGAAGTGGTGGAGACCCAGTACTTC	CASSEVVETQYF
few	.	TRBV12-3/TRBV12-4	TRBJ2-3	TGTGCCAGCAGCCCCGACGGGGGTACAGATACGCAGTATTTT	CASSPDGGTDTQYF
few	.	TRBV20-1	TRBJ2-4	TGCAGTGCTCAAAAGGCACTTGGCGGGTTAGCCAAAAACATTCAGTACTTC	CSAQKALGGLAKNIQYF
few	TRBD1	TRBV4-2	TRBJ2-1	TGTGCCAGCAGCACCCCCGGACAGGTCTCCTACAATGAGCAGTTCTTC	CASSTPGQVSYNEQFF
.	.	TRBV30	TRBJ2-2	TGTGCCTGGAGTGAACAGGGACCCGGGGAGCTGTTTTTT	CAWSEQGPGELFF
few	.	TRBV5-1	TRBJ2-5	TGCGCCAGCAGCCCCGCGCAGAGGGAGGAGACCCAGTACTTC	CASSPAQREETQYF
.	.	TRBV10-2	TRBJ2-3	TGCGCCAGCAGGTTACTCGGGGCGGTCACAGATACGCAGTATTTT	CASRLLGAVTDTQYF
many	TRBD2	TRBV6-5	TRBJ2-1	TGTGCCAGCAGTCAAAGGACTAGCGGGGGAGTGGAGCAGTTCTTC	CASSQRTSGGVEQFF
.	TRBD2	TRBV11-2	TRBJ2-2	TGTGCCAGCCGGGAGGCGCGCGGGGGGCCCCCCGGGGAGCTGTTTTTT	CASREARGGPPGELFF
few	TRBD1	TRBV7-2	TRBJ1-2	TGTGCCAGCAGCTTAGCCGTGACAGGGCGGTATGGCTACACCTTC	CASSLAVTGRYGYTF
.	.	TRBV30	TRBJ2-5	TGTGCCTGGAGTGTACCGGAGACCCAGTACTTC	CAWSVPETQYF
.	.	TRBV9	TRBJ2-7	TGTGCCAGCAGCGCTCCGGGACCACCTATCTCCTACGAGCAGTACTTC	CASSAPGPPISYEQYF
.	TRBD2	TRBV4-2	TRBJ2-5	TGTGCCAGCAGCCTGTGGGCTAGCGGGGGGGAAGAGACCCAGTACTTC	CASSLWASGGEETQYF
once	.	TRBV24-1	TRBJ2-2	TGTGCCACCAGTGACAGACCGAACACCGGGGAGCTGTTTTTT	CATSDRPNTGELFF
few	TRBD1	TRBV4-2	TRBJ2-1	TGTGCCAGCAGCCAAGATCCAGGGGGCTTCTACAATGAGCAGTTCTTC	CASSQDPGGFYNEQFF